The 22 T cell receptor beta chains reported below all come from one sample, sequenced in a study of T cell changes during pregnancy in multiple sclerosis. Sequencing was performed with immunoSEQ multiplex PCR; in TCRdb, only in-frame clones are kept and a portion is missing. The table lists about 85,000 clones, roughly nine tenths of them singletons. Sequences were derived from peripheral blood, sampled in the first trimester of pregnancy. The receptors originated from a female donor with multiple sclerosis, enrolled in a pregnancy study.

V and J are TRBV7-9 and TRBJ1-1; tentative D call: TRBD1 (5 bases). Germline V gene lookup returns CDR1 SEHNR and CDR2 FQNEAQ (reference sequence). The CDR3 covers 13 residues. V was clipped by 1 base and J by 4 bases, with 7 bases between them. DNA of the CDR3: TGTGCCAGCAGCTTAGAGGGGCCCACTGAAGCTTTCTTT. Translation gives CASSLEGPTEAFF.

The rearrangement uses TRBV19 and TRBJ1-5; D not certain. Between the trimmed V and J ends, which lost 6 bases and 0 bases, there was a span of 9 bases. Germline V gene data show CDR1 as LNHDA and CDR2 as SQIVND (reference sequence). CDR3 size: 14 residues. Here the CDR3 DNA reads TGTGCCAGTAGGGAGGCGGCTAGCAATCAGCCCCAGCATTTT. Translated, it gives CASREAASNQPQHF.

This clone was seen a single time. The CDR3, as DNA: TGTGCCAGTACCCCAAGCAGGGGAGTAAGAAACACTGAAGCTTTCTTT. Its translation: CASTPSRGVRNTEAFF. The gene calls are TRBV19 and TRBJ1-1, with D possibly matching TRBD1 (6 bases). Germline-derived CDR1 and CDR2 are LNHDA and SQIVND (reference sequence). V was shortened by 7 bases and J by 2 bases, with 20 bases between the two germline ends. CDR3 length: 16 amino acids.

The CDR3 here is CASSLGLAGDLEQFF. CDR3 bases: TGTGCCAGCAGCCTCGGACTAGCGGGAGATTTAGAGCAGTTCTTC. The genes are TRBV7-9 and TRBJ2-1; 13 positions match TRBD2. The germline V gene encodes CDR1 SEHNR and CDR2 FQNEAQ (reference sequence). The CDR3 consists of 15 residues. The J segment lost 10 bases and the V segment lost 5 bases, leaving 8 bases of the junction unmatched.

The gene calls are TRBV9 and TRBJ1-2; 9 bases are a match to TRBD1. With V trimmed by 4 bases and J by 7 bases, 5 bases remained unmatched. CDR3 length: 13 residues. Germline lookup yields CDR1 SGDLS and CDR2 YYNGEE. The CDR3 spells CASSSGTGSGYTF. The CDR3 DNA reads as TGTGCCAGCAGCTCCGGGACAGGGAGTGGCTACACCTTC.

CDR3 in amino acids: CASSHSQGSYGYTF. Here the CDR3 DNA reads TGCGCCAGCAGCCACTCACAGGGGTCCTATGGCTACACCTTC. The V gene is TRBV4-3, the J gene TRBJ1-2, with TRBD1 matching over 7 bases. There are 14 residues in the CDR3. The J segment lost 4 bases and the V segment lost 3 bases, leaving 5 bases of the junction unmatched. Per the germline V gene, CDR1 is LGHNA and CDR2 is YSLEER.

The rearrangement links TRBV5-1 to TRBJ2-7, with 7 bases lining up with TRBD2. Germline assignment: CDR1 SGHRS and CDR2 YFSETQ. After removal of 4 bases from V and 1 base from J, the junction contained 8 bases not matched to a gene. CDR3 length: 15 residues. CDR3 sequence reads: CASSGGGRLSYEQYF. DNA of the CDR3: TGCGCCAGCAGCGGGGGAGGGCGTCTTTCCTACGAGCAGTACTTC.

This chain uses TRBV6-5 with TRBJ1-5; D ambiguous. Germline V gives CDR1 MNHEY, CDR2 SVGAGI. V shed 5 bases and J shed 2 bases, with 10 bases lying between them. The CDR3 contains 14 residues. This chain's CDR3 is CASSSRGGNQPQHF. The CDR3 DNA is TGTGCCAGCAGTAGCCGGGGTGGCAATCAGCCCCAGCATTTT.

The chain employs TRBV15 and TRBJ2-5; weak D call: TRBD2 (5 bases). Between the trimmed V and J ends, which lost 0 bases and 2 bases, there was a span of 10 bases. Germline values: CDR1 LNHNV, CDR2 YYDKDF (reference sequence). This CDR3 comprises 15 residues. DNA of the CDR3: TGTGCCACCAGCAGAGATCTACTAGGACAAGAGACCCAGTACTTC. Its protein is CATSRDLLGQETQYF. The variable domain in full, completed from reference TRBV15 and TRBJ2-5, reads DAMVIQNPRYQVTQFGKPVTLSCSQTLNHNVMYWYQQKSSQAPKLLFHYYDKDFNNEADTPDNFQSRRPNTSFCFLDIRSPGLGDTAMYLCATSRDLLGQETQYFGPGTRLLVL.

CDR3 DNA sequence: TGTGCCAGCAGCCCAGACAGAAACTATGGCTACACCTTC. It translates to CASSPDRNYGYTF. V is TRBV5-4 and J is TRBJ1-2; perhaps TRBD1 as D (5 bases). Germline V gives CDR1 SGHNT, CDR2 YYREEE (reference sequence). The CDR3 is made up of 13 amino acids. Trimming removed 4 bases from V and 2 bases from J, with 9 bases in between.

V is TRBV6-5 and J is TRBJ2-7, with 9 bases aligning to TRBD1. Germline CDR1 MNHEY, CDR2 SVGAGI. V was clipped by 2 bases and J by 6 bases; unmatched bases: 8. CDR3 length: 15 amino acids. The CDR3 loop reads CASSYTGTGPSEQYF. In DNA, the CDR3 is TGTGCCAGCAGTTACACCGGGACAGGGCCGTCCGAGCAGTACTTC.

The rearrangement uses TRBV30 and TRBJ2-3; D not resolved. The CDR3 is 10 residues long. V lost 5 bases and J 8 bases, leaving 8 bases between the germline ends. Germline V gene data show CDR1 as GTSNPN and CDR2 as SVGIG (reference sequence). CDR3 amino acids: CAWERSTQYF. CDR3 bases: TGTGCCTGGGAGAGATCTACGCAGTATTTT.

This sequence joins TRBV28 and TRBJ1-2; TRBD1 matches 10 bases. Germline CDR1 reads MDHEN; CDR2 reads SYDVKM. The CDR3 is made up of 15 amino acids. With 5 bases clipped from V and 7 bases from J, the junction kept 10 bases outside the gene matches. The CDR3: CASSPSARTGGGYTF. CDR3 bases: TGTGCCAGCAGTCCATCCGCCCGGACAGGGGGTGGCTACACCTTC.

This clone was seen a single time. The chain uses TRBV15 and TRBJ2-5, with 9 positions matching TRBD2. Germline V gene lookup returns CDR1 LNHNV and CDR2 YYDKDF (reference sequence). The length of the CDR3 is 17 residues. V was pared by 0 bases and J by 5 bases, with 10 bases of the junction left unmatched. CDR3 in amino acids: CATSRDIPASGGETQYF. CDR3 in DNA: TGTGCCACCAGCAGAGATATACCTGCCAGCGGGGGGGAGACCCAGTACTTC.

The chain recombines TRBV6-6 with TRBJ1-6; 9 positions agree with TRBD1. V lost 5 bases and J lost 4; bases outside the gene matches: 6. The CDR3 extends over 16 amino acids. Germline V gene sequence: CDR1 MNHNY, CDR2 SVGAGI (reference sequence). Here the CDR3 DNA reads TGTGCCAGCAGTCGTACAGGGGGCAGTTATAATTCACCCCTCCACTTT. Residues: CASSRTGGSYNSPLHF.

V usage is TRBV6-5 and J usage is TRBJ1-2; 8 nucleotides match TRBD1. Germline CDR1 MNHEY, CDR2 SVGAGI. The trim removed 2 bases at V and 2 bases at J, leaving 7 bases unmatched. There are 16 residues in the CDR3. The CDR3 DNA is TGTGCCAGCAGTTACGCTACCGGGACAGGCAACTATGGCTACACCTTC. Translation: CASSYATGTGNYGYTF.

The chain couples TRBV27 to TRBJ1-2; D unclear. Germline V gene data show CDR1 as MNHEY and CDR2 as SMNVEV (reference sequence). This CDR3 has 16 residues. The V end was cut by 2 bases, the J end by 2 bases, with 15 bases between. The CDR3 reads CASSLEGRPPNYGYTF. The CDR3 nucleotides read TGTGCCAGCAGTTTAGAAGGCAGGCCACCGAACTATGGCTACACCTTC.

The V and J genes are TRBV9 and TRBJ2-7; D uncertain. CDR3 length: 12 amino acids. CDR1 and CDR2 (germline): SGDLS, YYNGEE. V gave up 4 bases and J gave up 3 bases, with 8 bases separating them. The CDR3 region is CASSPTNYEQYF. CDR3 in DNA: TGTGCCAGCAGCCCTACCAACTACGAGCAGTACTTC.

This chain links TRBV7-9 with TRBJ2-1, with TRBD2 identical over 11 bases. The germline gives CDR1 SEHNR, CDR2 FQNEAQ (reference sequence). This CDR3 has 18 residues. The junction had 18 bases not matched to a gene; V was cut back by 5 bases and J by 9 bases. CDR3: CASSQKTRLAGWVGEQFF. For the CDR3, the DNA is TGTGCCAGCAGCCAAAAAACCCGACTAGCGGGATGGGTGGGTGAGCAGTTCTTC.

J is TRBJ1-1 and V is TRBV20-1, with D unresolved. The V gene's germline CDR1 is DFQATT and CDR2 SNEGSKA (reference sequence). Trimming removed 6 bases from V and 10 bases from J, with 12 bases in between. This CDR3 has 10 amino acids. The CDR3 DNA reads TGCAGTGCCTCCTCCCCGGGAGCTTTCTTT. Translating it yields CSASSPGAFF.

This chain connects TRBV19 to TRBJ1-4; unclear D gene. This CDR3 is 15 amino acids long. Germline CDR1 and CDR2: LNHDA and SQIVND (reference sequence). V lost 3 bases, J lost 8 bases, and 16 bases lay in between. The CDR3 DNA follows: TGTGCCAGTAGTATCTTGGAGGGCCTTGGCGAAAAACTGTTTTTT. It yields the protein CASSILEGLGEKLFF.

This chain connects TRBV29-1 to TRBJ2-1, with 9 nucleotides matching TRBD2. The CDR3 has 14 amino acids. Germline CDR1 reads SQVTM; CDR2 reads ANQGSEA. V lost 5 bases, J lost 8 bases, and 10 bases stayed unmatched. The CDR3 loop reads CSVIGREGPYEQFF. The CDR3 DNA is TGCAGCGTTATAGGGCGGGAGGGCCCATATGAGCAGTTCTTC.